The 3 T cell receptor beta chains reported below all come from one sample, sequenced in a study of T cell responses to AZD1222 COVID-19 vaccine. TCRdb keeps only in-frame clones here, not all; method: immunoSEQ multiplex PCR. The sample records some 65,000 clones, 79% being singletons. Sequenced here: peripheral blood, sampled on day 0 of MenACWY control vaccination. The receptors originated from an adult in good health.

The chain combines TRBV2 with TRBJ1-4, with a weak D call TRBD1 (5 bases). The CDR3 extends over 13 amino acids. Trimming pared 7 bases from V and 4 bases from J, leaving 10 bases between. Germline CDR1 and CDR2: SNHLY and FYNNEI. CDR3 DNA sequence: TGTGCCAGCAACCGGGGGATTAATGAAAAACTGTTTTTT. This codes for CASNRGINEKLFF.

This clone was observed once. V is TRBV7-3 and J is TRBJ2-4, with unresolved D. V dropped 1 base and J dropped 2 bases, with 18 bases sitting between them. The CDR3 spans 18 residues. Germline V lookup: CDR1 SGHTA, CDR2 FQGTGA. The chain's CDR3 is CASSLKVGRRTPKNIQYF. The DNA of the CDR3 is TGTGCCAGCAGCTTAAAAGTGGGCCGCAGGACGCCCAAAAACATTCAGTACTTC. Looking up the rest from reference TRBV7-3 and TRBJ2-4 gives the full variable domain: GAGVSQTPSNKVTEKGKYVELRCDPISGHTALYWYRQSLGQGPEFLIYFQGTGAADDSGLPNDRFFAVRPEGSVSTLKIQRTERGDSAVYLCASSLKVGRRTPKNIQYFGAGTRLSVL.

The chain uses TRBV7-9 and TRBJ1-1; TRBD1 matches at 7 bases. The V and J ends lost 5 bases and 5 bases, in that order; junction bases with no gene match: 11. This CDR3 region has 15 residues. Germline V lookup: CDR1 SEHNR, CDR2 FQNEAQ (reference sequence). The CDR3 here is CASSPIGTVGTEAFF. The CDR3 region has the DNA TGTGCCAGCAGCCCTATTGGGACAGTGGGGACTGAAGCTTTCTTT.